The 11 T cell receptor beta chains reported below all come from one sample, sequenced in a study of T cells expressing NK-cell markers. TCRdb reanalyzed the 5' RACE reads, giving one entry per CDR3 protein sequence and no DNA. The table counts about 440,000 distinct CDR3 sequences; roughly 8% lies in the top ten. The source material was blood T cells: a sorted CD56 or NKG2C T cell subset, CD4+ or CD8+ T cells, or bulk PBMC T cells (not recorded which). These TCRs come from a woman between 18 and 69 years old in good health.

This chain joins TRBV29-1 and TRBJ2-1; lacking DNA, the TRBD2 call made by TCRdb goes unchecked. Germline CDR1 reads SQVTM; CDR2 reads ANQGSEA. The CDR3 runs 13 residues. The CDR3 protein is CSVENLLAGPAHF.

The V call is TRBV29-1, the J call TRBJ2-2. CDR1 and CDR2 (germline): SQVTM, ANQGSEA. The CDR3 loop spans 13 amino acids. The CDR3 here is CSVEAINTGELFF.

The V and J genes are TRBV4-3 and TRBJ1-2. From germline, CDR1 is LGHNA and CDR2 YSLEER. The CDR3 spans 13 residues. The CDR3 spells CASSRDWNYGYTF.

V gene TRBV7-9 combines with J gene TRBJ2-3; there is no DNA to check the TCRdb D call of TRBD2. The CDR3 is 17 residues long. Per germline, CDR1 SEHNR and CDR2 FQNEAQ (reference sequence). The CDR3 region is CASSLGSGLAVQGTQYF.

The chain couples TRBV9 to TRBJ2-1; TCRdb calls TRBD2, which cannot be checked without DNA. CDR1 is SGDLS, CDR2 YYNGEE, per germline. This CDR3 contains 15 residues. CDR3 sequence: CASSNGGVPYNEQFF.

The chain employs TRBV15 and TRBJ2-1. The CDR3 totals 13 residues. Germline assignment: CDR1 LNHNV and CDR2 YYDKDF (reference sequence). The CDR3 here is CATSGTLDNEQFF.

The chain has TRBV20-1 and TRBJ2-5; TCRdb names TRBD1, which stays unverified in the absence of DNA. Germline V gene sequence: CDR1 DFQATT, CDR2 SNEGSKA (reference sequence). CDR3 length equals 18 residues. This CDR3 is CSAREYGGATARQETQYF.

The chain's CDR3 is CAISEPPDADEQYF. V is TRBV10-3 and J is TRBJ2-7; TCRdb selects TRBD2, and the lack of DNA leaves this call unchecked. The CDR3 contains 14 residues. In germline, CDR1 is ENHRY, CDR2 SYGVKD.

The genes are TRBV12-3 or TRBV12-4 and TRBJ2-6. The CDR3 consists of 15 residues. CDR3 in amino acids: CASSLYGTGANVLTF.

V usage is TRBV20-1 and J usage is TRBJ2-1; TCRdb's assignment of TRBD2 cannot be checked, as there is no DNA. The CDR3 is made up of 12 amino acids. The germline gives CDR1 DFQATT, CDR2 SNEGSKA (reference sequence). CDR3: CSASPSGSEQFF.

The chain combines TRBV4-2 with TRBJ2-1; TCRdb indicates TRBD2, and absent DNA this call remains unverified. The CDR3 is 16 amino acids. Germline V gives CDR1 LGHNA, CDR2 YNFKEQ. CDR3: CASSQEGGRAGNEQFF.